Sequencing of this TCR beta chain was carried out in a study of cytomegalovirus exposure and HLA in healthy donors. The overall study: One earlier analysis, a look at around 180 million T cells, found fewer than 140 million unique TCR beta sequences.

Study observations and caveats: Within an earlier analysis, most TCR beta V segments proved productive either about 87% or about 30% of the time. V- and J-gene trimming of TCR beta was linked (in a later analysis) to a missense DCLRE1C variant.

Concerning this clone: Its specificity is unknown.

The CDR3 contains 13 residues. CDR1 is SGHRS and CDR2 is YFSETQ in the germline V gene. The germline V and J ends were trimmed by 3 bases and 4 bases, with 10 bases remaining between them. In the PCR, 60 Vbeta and 13 Jbeta primers were used. The method was immunoSEQ multiplex PCR; TCRdb's version includes in-frame clones alone and lacks a portion of them. The table lists 120,000 or so clones, around four fifths of them singletons. Input material: PBMCs. V gene TRBV5-1 combines with J gene TRBJ1-1; a possible D gene is TRBD1 (5 bases). The clonotype comes from a woman in her 40s in good health and CMV-seropositive. The CDR3 coding sequence is TGCGCCAGCAGCTCCGCCGGGGGCACTGAAGCTTTCTTT. This gives the protein CASSSAGGTEAFF.